This entry lists 17 T cell receptor beta chains sequenced from one sample in a study of cytomegalovirus exposure and HLA in healthy donors. PCR involved 60 Vbeta and 13 Jbeta primers. The assay was immunoSEQ multiplex PCR, and TCRdb's table has in-frame clones only and misses some. The sample data list 150,000 to 200,000 clones. Sample: PBMCs. These receptor sequences come from a man in his thirties or forties in good health and CMV-seronegative.

The chain joins TRBV30 to TRBJ2-5; D gene unclear. Trimming removed 0 bases from V and 1 base from J, with 9 bases in between. Germline-derived CDR1 and CDR2 are GTSNPN and SVGIG (reference sequence). The CDR3 sequence is 14 residues long. CDR3 DNA sequence: TGTGCCTGGAGTGTAGCGTTCCCCCAAGAGACCCAGTACTTC. This codes for CAWSVAFPQETQYF.

The chain carries TRBV5-6 and TRBJ2-3; D is unresolved. The CDR3 runs 12 residues. V lost 0 bases to trimming and J lost 6 bases, with 5 bases between them. Germline V CDR1 and CDR2: SGHDT, YYEEEE. The CDR3 is CASSLVADTQYF. The DNA of the CDR3 is TGTGCCAGCAGCTTGGTGGCCGATACGCAGTATTTT. Variable domain in full (rest from reference TRBV5-6 and TRBJ2-3): DAGVTQSPTHLIKTRGQQVTLRCSPKSGHDTVSWYQQALGQGPQFIFQYYEEEERQRGNFPDRFSGHQFPNYSSELNVNALLLGDSALYLCASSLVADTQYFGPGTRLTVL.

J is TRBJ2-7 and V is TRBV21-1; the D call in the table, TRBD2, was not verified against the DNA. TRBV21-1 constitutes a pseudogene. There are 14 residues in the CDR3. CDR3 sequence: CASSHSGRAHEQYF. Here the CDR3 DNA reads TGTGCCAGCAGCCATAGCGGGAGGGCCCACGAGCAGTACTTC.

With respect to this clone: Other DNA sequences in the sample encode the same CDR3. J is TRBJ1-1 and V is TRBV5-1; possibly TRBD1 for D (6 bases). With 1 base removed from V and 0 bases from J, the gap between germline ends came to 7 bases. CDR1 is SGHRS, CDR2 YFSETQ, per germline. The CDR3 has 14 amino acids. The CDR3 loop reads CASSLQGMNTEAFF. The DNA of the CDR3 is TGCGCCAGCAGCTTGCAGGGGATGAACACTGAAGCTTTCTTT.

The J gene is TRBJ2-1, the V gene TRBV5-1; 8 bases match TRBD2. The CDR3 is 16 amino acids. Germline CDR1 and CDR2: SGHRS and YFSETQ. J gave up 2 bases and V 4 bases, and 8 bases lay outside the gene matches. CDR3 loop: CASSTGTSRTYNEQFF. DNA of the CDR3: TGCGCCAGCAGCACCGGGACTAGTCGGACCTACAATGAGCAGTTCTTC.

The rearrangement links TRBV19 to TRBJ2-1; 12 bases line up with TRBD2. The junction had 3 bases not matched to a gene; V was cut back by 5 bases and J by 4 bases. CDR1 is LNHDA, CDR2 SQIVND, per germline (reference sequence). The CDR3 spans 15 residues. As DNA, the CDR3 is TGTGCCAGTAGTGAGACTAGCGGGAGTTACAATGAGCAGTTCTTC. This translates into CASSETSGSYNEQFF.

The chain employs TRBV4-1 and TRBJ1-4, with 9 positions matching TRBD1. The V gene end was trimmed by 4 bases and the J gene end by 7 bases; junction bases not matched to a gene: 7. The germline gives CDR1 MGHRA, CDR2 YSYEKL. This CDR3 is 15 amino acids long. The CDR3 sequence: CASSRTGTGIEKLFF. The CDR3 DNA reads as TGCGCCAGCAGCCGAACCGGGACAGGGATTGAAAAACTGTTTTTT.

The J gene is TRBJ2-3, the V gene TRBV15, with 9 nucleotides matching TRBD2. V lost 0 bases to trimming and J lost 4 bases; unmatched junction nucleotides: 2. CDR1 is LNHNV and CDR2 is YYDKDF in the germline V gene (reference sequence). The CDR3 is made up of 15 amino acids. The CDR3: CATSRDAGGPDTQYF. The CDR3 coding sequence is TGTGCCACCAGCAGAGATGCGGGGGGGCCAGATACGCAGTATTTT.

The J gene is TRBJ2-7, the V gene TRBV30, with a possible D match to TRBD1 (5 bases). The germline V gene has CDR1 GTSNPN and CDR2 SVGIG (reference sequence). The germline V and J ends were trimmed by 7 bases and 4 bases, with 20 bases remaining between them. This CDR3 contains 14 residues. CDR3 region: CALKGKGASYEQYF. In DNA form, the CDR3 reads TGTGCCTTAAAGGGGAAGGGCGCCTCTTACGAGCAGTACTTC.

This chain connects TRBV5-1 to TRBJ1-6; TRBD1 agrees at 7 bases. J gave up 7 bases and V 2 bases, and 3 bases lay outside the gene matches. CDR1 SGHRS and CDR2 YFSETQ come from the germline V gene. There are 14 residues in the CDR3. CDR3 bases: TGCGCCAGCAGCTTAGGGGACAGAAATTCACCCCTCCACTTT. This sequence encodes CASSLGDRNSPLHF.

The V and J genes are TRBV28 and TRBJ2-7; D may be TRBD1 (6 bases). From germline, CDR1 is MDHEN and CDR2 SYDVKM. This CDR3 has 14 residues. V lost 5 bases and J lost 1, with 12 bases in between. CDR3 residues: CASSMGDTSYEQYF. The CDR3 DNA reads TGTGCCAGCAGTATGGGGGACACGTCCTACGAGCAGTACTTC.

The chain couples TRBV30 to TRBJ2-1; 8 bases agree with TRBD2. This CDR3 has 16 residues. Germline V gene lookup returns CDR1 GTSNPN and CDR2 SVGIG (reference sequence). Trimming cost V 0 bases and J 4 bases; bases outside gene matches: 8. CDR3 residues: CAWSVVGGGSYNEQFF. The CDR3 nucleotides are TGTGCCTGGAGTGTGGTAGGCGGGGGGTCGTACAATGAGCAGTTCTTC.

V is TRBV2 and J is TRBJ2-1; TRBD1 matches at 12 bases. The CDR3 has 15 residues. CDR1 SNHLY and CDR2 FYNNEI come from the germline V gene. V lost 3 bases and J lost 8; bases outside the gene matches: 5. This CDR3 reads CASSEGQGAFDEQFF. CDR3 sequence (DNA): TGTGCCAGCAGTGAGGGACAGGGGGCTTTCGATGAGCAGTTCTTC.

The CDR3 loop is CATSDEYGTSSLTEQFF. The CDR3 bases are TGTGCCACCAGCGATGAGTACGGGACTAGCTCCCTCACTGAGCAGTTCTTC. This chain connects TRBV15 to TRBJ2-1, with 9 bases matching TRBD2. This CDR3 is 17 amino acids long. Trimming at V came to 5 bases and at J to 9 bases, leaving 17 bases not matched to a gene. Germline lookup yields CDR1 LNHNV and CDR2 YYDKDF (reference sequence).

J is TRBJ2-5 and V is TRBV5-1; 8 bases are shared with TRBD1. CDR3 size: 16 residues. Losses at the gene ends were 5 bases for V and 4 bases for J; bases not matched to a gene: 13. The V gene's germline CDR1 is SGHRS and CDR2 YFSETQ. CDR3 amino acids: CASSRTGMAQGETQYF. The CDR3 DNA sequence: TGCGCCAGCAGTCGGACAGGGATGGCGCAAGGAGAGACCCAGTACTTC. Full variable domain (rest looked up from reference TRBV5-1 and TRBJ2-5): KAGVTQTPRYLIKTRGQQVTLSCSPISGHRSVSWYQQTPGQGLQFLFEYFSETQRNKGNFPGRFSGRQFSNSRSEMNVSTLELGDSALYLCASSRTGMAQGETQYFGPGTRLLVL.

The chain recombines TRBV9 with TRBJ2-1; 9 bases map to TRBD1. The CDR3 loop spans 18 amino acids. The V gene end was trimmed by 3 bases and the J gene end by 4 bases; junction bases not matched to a gene: 14. Germline V gene sequence: CDR1 SGDLS, CDR2 YYNGEE. CDR3 residues: CASSDTTGGAPIYNEQFF. For the CDR3, the DNA is TGTGCCAGCAGCGACACTACAGGGGGCGCCCCTATATACAATGAGCAGTTCTTC.

V is TRBV9 and J is TRBJ2-1; 8 positions agree with TRBD2. V was clipped by 8 bases and J by 3 bases; unmatched bases: 7. Germline V lookup: CDR1 SGDLS, CDR2 YYNGEE. This CDR3 is 14 amino acids long. The CDR3 DNA follows: TGTGCCAGTACCCAGCGGGAGCGCTACAATGAGCAGTTCTTC. Translation: CASTQRERYNEQFF.